This TCR beta chain came from a study of cytomegalovirus exposure and HLA in healthy donors. General study findings and limits: The study assumed roughly uniform donor sequencing depth for presence/absence analyses.

V was cut by 2 bases and J by 4 bases, with 16 bases left in between. This CDR3 spans 16 amino acids. Germline V gives CDR1 SGHAT, CDR2 FQNNGV. Researchers ran the PCR with 60 Vbeta and 13 Jbeta primers. Using immunoSEQ multiplex PCR, the repertoire was profiled, and TCRdb retains in-frame clones only, with some absent. The sample lists 150,000 to 200,000 clones, about 80% occurring once. A word on this clone: What it binds is not known.

The specimen sequenced was PBMCs. This chain joins TRBV11-2 and TRBJ2-3; D remains ambiguous. The receptor was derived from a woman between 40 and 55 years old in good health and CMV-seronegative. In DNA, the CDR3 is TGTGCCAGCAGCTTACTTCAACACACTACCTCAGATACGCAGTATTTT. Protein sequence: CASSLLQHTTSDTQYF.